This entry is about one TCR beta chain. Data came from immunoSEQ multiplex PCR; TCRdb stores just in-frame clones and leaves some out. The data show 80,000 to 100,000 clones, approximately 90% seen once. The data were taken from a study of T cell changes during pregnancy in multiple sclerosis. Unmatched junction bases numbered 7, after V lost 0 bases and J lost 2 bases. The CDR3 has 17 residues. Sample: peripheral blood, taken in the second trimester of pregnancy. This TCR was sampled from a female donor in good health, enrolled as a control in a pregnancy study. V and J are TRBV23-1 and TRBJ2-7; 10 nucleotides align to TRBD2. TRBV23-1 qualifies as an ORF whose function is uncertain. DNA for the CDR3: TGCGCCAGCAGTCAATCGGGCCGAGCGGGAGGGACCTACGAGCAGTACTTC. Residues: CASSQSGRAGGTYEQYF.